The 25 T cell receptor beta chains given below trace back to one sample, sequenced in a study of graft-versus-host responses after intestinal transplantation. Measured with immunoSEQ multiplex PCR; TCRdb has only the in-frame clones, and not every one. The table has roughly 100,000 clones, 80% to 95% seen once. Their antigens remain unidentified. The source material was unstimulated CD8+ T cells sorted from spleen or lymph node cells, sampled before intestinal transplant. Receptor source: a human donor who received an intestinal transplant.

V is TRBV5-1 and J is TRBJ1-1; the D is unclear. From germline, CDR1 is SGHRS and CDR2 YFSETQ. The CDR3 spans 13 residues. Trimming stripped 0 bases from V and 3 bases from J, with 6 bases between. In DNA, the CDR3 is TGCGCCAGCAGCTTGGCAAGTTACACTGAAGCTTTCTTT. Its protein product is CASSLASYTEAFF.

DNA for the CDR3: TGTGCCAGCACCTCAGCCGACATGATCTACAATGAGCAGTTCTTC. This encodes CASTSADMIYNEQFF. The rearrangement links TRBV5-8 to TRBJ2-1; D is unresolved. The CDR3 runs 15 residues. Germline V CDR1 and CDR2: SGHTS, YDEGEE. The ends were cut back, 6 bases at V and 3 bases at J, with 16 bases in the middle.

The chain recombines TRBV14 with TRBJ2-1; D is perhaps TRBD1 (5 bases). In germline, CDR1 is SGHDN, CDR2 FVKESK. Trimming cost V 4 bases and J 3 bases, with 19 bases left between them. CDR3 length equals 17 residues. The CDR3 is CASSLNKLGVGYNEQFF. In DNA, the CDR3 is TGTGCCAGCAGCCTTAATAAGTTAGGGGTCGGCTACAATGAGCAGTTCTTC.

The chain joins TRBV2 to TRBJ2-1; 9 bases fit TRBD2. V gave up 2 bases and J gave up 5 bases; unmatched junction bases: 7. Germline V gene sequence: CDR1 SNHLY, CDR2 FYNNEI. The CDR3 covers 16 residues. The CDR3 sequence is CASSEKAGGPDNEQFF. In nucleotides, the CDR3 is TGTGCCAGCAGTGAAAAGGCGGGGGGGCCGGACAATGAGCAGTTCTTC.

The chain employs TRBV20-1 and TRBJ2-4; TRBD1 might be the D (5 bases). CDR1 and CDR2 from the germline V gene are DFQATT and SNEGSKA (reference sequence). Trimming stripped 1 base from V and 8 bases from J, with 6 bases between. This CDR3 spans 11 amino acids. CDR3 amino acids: CSARVRDIQYF. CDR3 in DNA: TGCAGTGCTAGAGTCAGGGACATTCAGTACTTC.

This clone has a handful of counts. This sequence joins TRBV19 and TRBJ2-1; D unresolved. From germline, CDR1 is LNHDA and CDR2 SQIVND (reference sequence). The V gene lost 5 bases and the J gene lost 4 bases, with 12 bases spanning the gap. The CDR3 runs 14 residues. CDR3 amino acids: CASSPVPLYNEQFF. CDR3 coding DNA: TGTGCCAGTAGTCCCGTGCCGCTATACAATGAGCAGTTCTTC.

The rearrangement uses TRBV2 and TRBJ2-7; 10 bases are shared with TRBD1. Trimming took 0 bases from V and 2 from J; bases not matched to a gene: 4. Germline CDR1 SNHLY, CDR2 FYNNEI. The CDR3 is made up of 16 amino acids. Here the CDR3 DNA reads TGTGCCAGCAGTGAAGCGGGGACAGGGGAGGCCTACGAGCAGTACTTC. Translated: CASSEAGTGEAYEQYF.

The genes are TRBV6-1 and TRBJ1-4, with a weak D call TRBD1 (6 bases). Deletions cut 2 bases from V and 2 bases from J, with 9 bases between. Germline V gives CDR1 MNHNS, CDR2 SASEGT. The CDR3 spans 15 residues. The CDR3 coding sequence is TGTGCCAGCAGTGAATGGGGGGGCACTAATGAAAAACTGTTTTTT. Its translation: CASSEWGGTNEKLFF.

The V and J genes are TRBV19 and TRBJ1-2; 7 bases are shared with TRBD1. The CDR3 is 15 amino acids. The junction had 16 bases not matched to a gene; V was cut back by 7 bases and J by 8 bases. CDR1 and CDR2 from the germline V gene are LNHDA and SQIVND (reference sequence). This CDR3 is CASTPPLYGGQGYTF. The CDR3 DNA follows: TGTGCCAGTACTCCCCCCCTCTATGGGGGACAGGGCTACACCTTC.

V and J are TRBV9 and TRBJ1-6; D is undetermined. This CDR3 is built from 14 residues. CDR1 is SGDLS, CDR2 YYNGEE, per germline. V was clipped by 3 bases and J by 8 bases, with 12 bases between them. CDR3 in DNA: TGTGCCAGCAGCGAAGACCTCCAGTATTCACCCCTCCACTTT. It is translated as CASSEDLQYSPLHF.

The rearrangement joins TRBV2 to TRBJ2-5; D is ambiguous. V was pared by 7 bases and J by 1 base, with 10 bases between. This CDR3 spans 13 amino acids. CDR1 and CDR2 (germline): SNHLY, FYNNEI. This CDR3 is CASTRPGQETQYF. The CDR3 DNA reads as TGTGCCAGCACCCGACCCGGCCAAGAGACCCAGTACTTC. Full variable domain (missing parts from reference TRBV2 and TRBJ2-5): EPEVTQTPSHQVTQMGQEVILRCVPISNHLYFYWYRQILGQKVEFLVSFYNNEISEKSEIFDDQFSVERPDGSNFTLKIRSTKLEDSAMYFCASTRPGQETQYFGPGTRLLVL.

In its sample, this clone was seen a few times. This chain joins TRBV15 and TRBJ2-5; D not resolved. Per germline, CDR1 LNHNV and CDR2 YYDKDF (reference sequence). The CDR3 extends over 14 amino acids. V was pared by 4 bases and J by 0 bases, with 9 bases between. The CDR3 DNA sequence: TGTGCCACCAGCACTTTCGACAACCAAGAGACCCAGTACTTC. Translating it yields CATSTFDNQETQYF.

CDR3 in amino acids: CASSPTGIEDEQYF. In DNA form, the CDR3 reads TGTGCCAGCAGCCCAACCGGGATTGAGGACGAGCAGTACTTC. This chain uses TRBV7-9 with TRBJ2-7; tentative D call: TRBD2 (5 bases). Trimming removed 5 bases at V and 5 bases at J, with 16 bases between. From germline, CDR1 is SEHNR and CDR2 FQNEAQ (reference sequence). The CDR3 runs to 14 residues.

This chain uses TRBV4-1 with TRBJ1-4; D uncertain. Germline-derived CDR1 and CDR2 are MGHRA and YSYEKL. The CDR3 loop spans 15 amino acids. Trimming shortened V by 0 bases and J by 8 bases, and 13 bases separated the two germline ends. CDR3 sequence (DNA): TGCGCCAGCAGCCAAGATGAGGGCCCTGGGGAAAAACTGTTTTTT. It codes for CASSQDEGPGEKLFF.

Here the CDR3 DNA reads TGTGCCAGCGGCGCGTCATATGAGCAGTTCTTC. It specifies CASGASYEQFF. The V gene is TRBV7-9, the J gene TRBJ2-1; no clear D. Looked up from germline, CDR1 is SEHNR and CDR2 is FQNEAQ (reference sequence). The CDR3 has 11 amino acids. The V end lost 8 bases, the J end lost 8 bases, and 10 bases lay between the germline ends.

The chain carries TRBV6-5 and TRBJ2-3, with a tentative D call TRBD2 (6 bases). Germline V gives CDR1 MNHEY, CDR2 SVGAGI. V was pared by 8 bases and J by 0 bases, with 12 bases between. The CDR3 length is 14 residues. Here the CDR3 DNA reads TGTGCCAGCGGGCCGGGGGAAAGCACAGATACGCAGTATTTT. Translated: CASGPGESTDTQYF.

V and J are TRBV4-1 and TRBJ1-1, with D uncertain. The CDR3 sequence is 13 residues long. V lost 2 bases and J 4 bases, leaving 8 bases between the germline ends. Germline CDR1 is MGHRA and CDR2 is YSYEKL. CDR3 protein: CASSQLVSTEAFF. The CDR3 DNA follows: TGCGCCAGCAGCCAATTGGTCTCCACTGAAGCTTTCTTT.

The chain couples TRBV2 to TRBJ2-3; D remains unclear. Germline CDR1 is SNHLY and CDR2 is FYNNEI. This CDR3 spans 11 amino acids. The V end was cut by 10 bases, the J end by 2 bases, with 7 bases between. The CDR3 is CAILITDTQYF. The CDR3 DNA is TGTGCCATCCTGATCACAGATACGCAGTATTTT.

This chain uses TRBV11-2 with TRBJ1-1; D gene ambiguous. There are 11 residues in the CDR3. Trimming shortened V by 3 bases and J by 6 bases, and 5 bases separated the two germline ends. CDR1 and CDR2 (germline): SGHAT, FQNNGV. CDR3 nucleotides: TGTGCCAGCAGCTTTGGGTCTGAAGCTTTCTTT. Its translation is CASSFGSEAFF.

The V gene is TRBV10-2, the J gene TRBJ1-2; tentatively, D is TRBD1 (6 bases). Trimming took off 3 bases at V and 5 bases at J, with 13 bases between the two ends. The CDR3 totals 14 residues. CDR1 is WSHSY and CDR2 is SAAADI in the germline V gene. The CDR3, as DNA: TGCGCCAGCAGTGAATACGAGGGGGAGTATGGCTACACCTTC. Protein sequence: CASSEYEGEYGYTF.

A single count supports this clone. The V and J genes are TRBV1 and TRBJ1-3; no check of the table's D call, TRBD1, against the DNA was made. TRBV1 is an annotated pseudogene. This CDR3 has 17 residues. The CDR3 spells CTSSQGANRASGNTIYF. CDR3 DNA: TGCACCAGCAGCCAAGGCGCTAACAGGGCCTCTGGAAACACCATATATTTT.

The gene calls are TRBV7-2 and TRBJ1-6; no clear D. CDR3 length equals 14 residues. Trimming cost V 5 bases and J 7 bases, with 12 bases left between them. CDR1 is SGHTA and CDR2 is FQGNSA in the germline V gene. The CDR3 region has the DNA TGTGCCAGCAGCCTGAACATATGGAATTCACCCCTCCACTTT. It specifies CASSLNIWNSPLHF.

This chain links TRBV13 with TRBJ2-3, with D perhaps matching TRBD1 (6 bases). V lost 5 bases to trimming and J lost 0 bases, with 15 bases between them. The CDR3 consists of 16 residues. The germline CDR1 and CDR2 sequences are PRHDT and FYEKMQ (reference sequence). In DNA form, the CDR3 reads TGTGCCAGCAGCCCCCCAGGGGCTTCTAGCACAGATACGCAGTATTTT. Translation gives CASSPPGASSTDTQYF.

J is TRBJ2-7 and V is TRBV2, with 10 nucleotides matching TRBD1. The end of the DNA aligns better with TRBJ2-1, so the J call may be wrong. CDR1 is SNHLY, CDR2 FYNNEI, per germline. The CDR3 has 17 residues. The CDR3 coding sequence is TGTGCCAGCAGTGAAATCTCAGGGACAGGGGATAGGGGTGAGCAGTTCTTC. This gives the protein CASSEISGTGDRGEQFF.

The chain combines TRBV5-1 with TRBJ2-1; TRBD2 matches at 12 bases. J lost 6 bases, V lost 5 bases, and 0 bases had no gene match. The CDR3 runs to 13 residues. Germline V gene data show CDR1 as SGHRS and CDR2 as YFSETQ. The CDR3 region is CASRGLAGNEQFF. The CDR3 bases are TGCGCCAGCAGGGGACTAGCGGGCAATGAGCAGTTCTTC.